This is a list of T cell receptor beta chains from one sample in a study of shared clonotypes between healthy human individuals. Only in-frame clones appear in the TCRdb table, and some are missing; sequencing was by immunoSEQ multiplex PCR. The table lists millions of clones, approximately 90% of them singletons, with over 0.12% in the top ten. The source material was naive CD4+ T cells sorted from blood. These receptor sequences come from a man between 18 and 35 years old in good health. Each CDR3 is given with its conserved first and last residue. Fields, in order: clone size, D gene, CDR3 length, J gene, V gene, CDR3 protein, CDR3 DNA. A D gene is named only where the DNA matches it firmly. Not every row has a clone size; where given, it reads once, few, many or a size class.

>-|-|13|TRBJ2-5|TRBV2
CASYWGYQETQYF
TGTGCCAGCTACTGGGGTTACCAAGAGACCCAGTACTTC
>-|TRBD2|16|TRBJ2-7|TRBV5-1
CASSLSLAGVFHEQYF
TGCGCCAGCAGCTTGTCCCTAGCGGGAGTTTTCCACGAGCAGTACTTC
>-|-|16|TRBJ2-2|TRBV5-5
CASTLSSLARTGELFF
TGTGCCAGCACTCTGTCTAGTCTAGCAAGGACCGGGGAGCTGTTTTTT
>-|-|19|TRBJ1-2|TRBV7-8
CASSAAGDVFINQHYGYTF
TGTGCCAGCAGCGCCGCCGGGGACGTATTCATTAACCAACATTATGGCTACACCTTC
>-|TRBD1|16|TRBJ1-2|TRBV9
CASSVDGTGLTRGYTF
TGTGCCAGCAGCGTAGACGGGACAGGGCTTACTCGCGGCTACACCTTC
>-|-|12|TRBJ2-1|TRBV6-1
CASSTGFDEQFF
TGTGCCAGCAGCACAGGGTTCGATGAGCAGTTCTTC
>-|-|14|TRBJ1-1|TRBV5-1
CASSLGGTVEGAFF
TGCGCCAGCAGCCTTGGGGGTACAGTCGAAGGAGCTTTCTTT
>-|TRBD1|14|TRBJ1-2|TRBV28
CASSSTGGARGYTF
TGTGCCAGCAGCTCAACAGGGGGCGCCCGGGGCTACACCTTC
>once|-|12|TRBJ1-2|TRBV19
CASEQQGQGYTF
TGTGCCTCCGAGCAGCAGGGACAAGGCTACACCTTC
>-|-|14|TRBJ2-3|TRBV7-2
CASSSSGSANTQYF
TGTGCCAGCAGCTCCTCTGGGTCGGCTAATACGCAGTATTTT
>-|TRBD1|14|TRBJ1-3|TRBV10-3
CAMRDSVSGNTIYF
TGTGCCATGCGGGACAGTGTCTCTGGAAACACCATATATTTT
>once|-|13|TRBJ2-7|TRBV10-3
CAISRDTTYEQYF
TGTGCCATCAGCCGGGACACTACCTACGAGCAGTACTTC
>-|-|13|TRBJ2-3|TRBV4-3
CASSQETEGTQYF
TGCGCCAGCAGCCAAGAAACGGAGGGTACGCAGTATTTT
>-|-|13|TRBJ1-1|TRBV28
CASSFRRNTEAFF
TGTGCCAGCAGTTTCCGCAGAAACACTGAAGCTTTCTTT
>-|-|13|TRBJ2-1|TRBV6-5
CASSYSPYNEQFF
TGTGCCAGCAGTTACTCTCCGTACAATGAGCAGTTCTTC
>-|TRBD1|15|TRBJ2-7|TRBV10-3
CAISEPGQGANEQYF
TGTGCCATCAGTGAGCCCGGACAGGGTGCCAACGAGCAGTACTTC
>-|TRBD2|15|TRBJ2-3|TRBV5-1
CASSLTSVSTDTQYF
TGCGCCAGCAGCCTGACTAGCGTCTCGACAGATACGCAGTATTTT
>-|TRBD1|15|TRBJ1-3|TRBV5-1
CASSHGTGAGNTIYF
TGCGCCAGCAGTCACGGGACAGGGGCTGGAAACACCATATATTTT
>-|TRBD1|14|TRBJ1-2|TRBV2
CASRGGQVLSRYTF
TGTGCCAGCAGGGGGGGACAGGTGTTAAGCCGCTACACCTTC
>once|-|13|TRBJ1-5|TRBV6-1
CASGLGGGQPQHF
TGTGCCAGCGGCCTAGGGGGAGGCCAGCCCCAGCATTTT
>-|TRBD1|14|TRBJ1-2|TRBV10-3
CAISSQAQGDGYTF
TGTGCCATCAGCTCCCAGGCCCAGGGGGATGGCTACACCTTC
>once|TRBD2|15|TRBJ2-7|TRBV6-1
CASSEGVAGTYEQYF
TGTGCCAGCAGTGAAGGGGTAGCGGGGACCTACGAGCAGTACTTC
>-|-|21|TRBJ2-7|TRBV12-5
CASGLDSGSWGPQPMAYEQYF
TGTGCTAGTGGTTTGGACAGTGGATCCTGGGGACCCCAACCGATGGCCTACGAGCAGTACTTC
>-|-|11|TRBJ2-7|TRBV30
CAWSGYYEQYF
TGTGCCTGGAGTGGATACTACGAGCAGTACTTC
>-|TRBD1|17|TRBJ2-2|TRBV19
CASSTPGQGMYTGELFF
TGTGCCAGTAGTACACCGGGACAGGGGATGTACACCGGGGAGCTGTTTTTT
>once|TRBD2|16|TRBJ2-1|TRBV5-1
CASSSAAGVTYNEQFF
TGCGCCAGCAGCTCTGCAGCGGGAGTAACCTACAATGAGCAGTTCTTC
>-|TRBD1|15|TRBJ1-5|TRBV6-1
CASRPGQGGRQPQHF
TGTGCCAGCCGTCCGGGACAGGGGGGCCGTCAGCCCCAGCATTTT
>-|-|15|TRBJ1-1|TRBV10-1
CASSESINGNTEAFF
TGCGCCAGCAGTGAGTCGATTAACGGTAACACTGAAGCTTTCTTT
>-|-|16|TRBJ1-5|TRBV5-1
CASSLEGGASNQPQHF
TGCGCCAGCAGCTTGGAGGGGGGCGCGAGCAATCAGCCCCAGCATTTT
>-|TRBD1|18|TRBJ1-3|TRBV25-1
CASSDFHLQGASGNTIYF
TGTGCCAGCAGTGACTTCCACCTACAGGGGGCCTCTGGAAACACCATATATTTT
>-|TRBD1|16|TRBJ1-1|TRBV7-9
CASSLSPQGGHSEAFF
TGTGCCAGCAGCTTAAGTCCCCAAGGGGGCCACTCTGAAGCTTTCTTT
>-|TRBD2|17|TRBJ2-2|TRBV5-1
CASSLRLAGGNTGELFF
TGCGCCAGCAGCTTGAGACTAGCGGGTGGGAACACCGGGGAGCTGTTTTTT
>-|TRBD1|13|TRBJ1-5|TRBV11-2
CASSLDRAQPQHF
TGTGCCAGCAGCCTCGACAGGGCCCAGCCCCAGCATTTT
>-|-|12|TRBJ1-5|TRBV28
CASSSPGQPQHF
TGTGCCAGCAGCTCTCCAGGTCAGCCCCAGCATTTT
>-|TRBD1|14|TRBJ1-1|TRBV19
CASSTQTGITEAFF
TGTGCCAGTAGTACCCAGACAGGGATTACTGAAGCTTTCTTT
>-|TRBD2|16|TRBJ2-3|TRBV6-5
CASSSPSGRAVYTQYF
TGTGCCAGCAGTTCGCCTAGCGGGAGGGCCGTATATACGCAGTATTTT
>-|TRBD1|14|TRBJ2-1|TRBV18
CASSPGQGVNEQFF
TGTGCCAGCTCCCCGGGACAGGGGGTCAATGAGCAGTTCTTC
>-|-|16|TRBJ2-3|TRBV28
CASSSYPDPGTDTQYF
TGTGCCAGCAGTTCATACCCCGACCCGGGCACAGATACGCAGTATTTT
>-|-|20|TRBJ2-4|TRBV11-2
CASSLEGRGRLSTTENIQYF
TGTGCCAGCAGCTTAGAAGGCCGGGGGAGGTTGTCGACGACCGAAAACATTCAGTACTTC
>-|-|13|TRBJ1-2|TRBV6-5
CASSIREDYGYTF
TGTGCCAGCAGTATAAGGGAGGACTATGGCTACACCTTC
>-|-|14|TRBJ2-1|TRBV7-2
CASSFDTGYNEQFF
TGTGCCAGCAGCTTCGATACAGGGTACAATGAGCAGTTCTTC
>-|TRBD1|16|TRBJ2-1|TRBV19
CASSRGQGSVVYEQFF
TGTGCCAGTAGTAGGGGACAGGGTAGTGTGGTTTATGAGCAGTTCTTC
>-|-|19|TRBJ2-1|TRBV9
CASSVDPAGTSRFRDEQFF
TGTGCCAGCAGCGTAGATCCAGCAGGGACATCACGGTTTAGGGATGAGCAGTTCTTC
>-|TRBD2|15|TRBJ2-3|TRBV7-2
CASSLSGGPTDTQYF
TGTGCCAGCAGCTTATCGGGGGGGCCCACAGATACGCAGTATTTT
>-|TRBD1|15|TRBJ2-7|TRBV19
CASSRQGLSPHEQYF
TGTGCCAGTAGTAGACAGGGGCTTAGTCCCCACGAGCAGTACTTC
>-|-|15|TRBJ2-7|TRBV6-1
CASSAPGHSPAEQYF
TGTGCCAGCAGTGCCCCGGGACATTCCCCGGCCGAGCAGTACTTC
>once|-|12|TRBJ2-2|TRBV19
CASSRGTGELFF
TGTGCCAGTAGTCGCGGTACCGGGGAGCTGTTTTTT
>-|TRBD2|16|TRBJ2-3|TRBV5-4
CASSYGLAGGTDTQYF
TGTGCCAGCAGCTACGGACTAGCGGGCGGCACAGATACGCAGTATTTT
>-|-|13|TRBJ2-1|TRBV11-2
CASSLGSVYEQFF
TGTGCCAGCAGCTTAGGCTCGGTTTATGAGCAGTTCTTC
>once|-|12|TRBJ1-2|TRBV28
CASSGTVYGYTF
TGTGCCAGCAGTGGTACAGTCTATGGCTACACCTTC
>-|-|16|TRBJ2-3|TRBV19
CASSIGGGRGTDTQYF
TGTGCCAGTAGTATAGGGGGGGGCAGGGGCACAGATACGCAGTATTTT
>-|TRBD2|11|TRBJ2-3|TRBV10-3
CATLGGGTQYF
TGTGCCACTCTCGGGGGGGGTACGCAGTATTTT
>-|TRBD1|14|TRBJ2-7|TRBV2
CASVRRTGDYEQYF
TGTGCCAGCGTCCGGCGGACAGGTGACTACGAGCAGTACTTC
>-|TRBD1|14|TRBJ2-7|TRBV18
CASSPPTGGNEQYF
TGTGCCAGCTCACCTCCGACAGGGGGTAACGAGCAGTACTTC
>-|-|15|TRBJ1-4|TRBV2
CASSPGGRLNEKLFF
TGTGCCAGCAGTCCGGGCGGCAGACTTAATGAAAAACTGTTTTTT
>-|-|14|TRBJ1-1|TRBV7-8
CASSLGGGPTEAFF
TGTGCCAGCAGCTTAGGGGGCGGCCCCACTGAAGCTTTCTTT
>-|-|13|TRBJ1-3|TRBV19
CATADVSGNTIYF
TGTGCCACTGCGGATGTTTCTGGAAACACCATATATTTT